The 7 T cell receptor beta chains below all came from one sample that was sequenced in a study of PD-1 blockade in classical Hodgkin lymphoma. The repertoire was sequenced with immunoSEQ multiplex PCR; TCRdb's copy has only in-frame clones and lacks some. The table includes tens of thousands of clones, 70% to 85% detected once. The time point is: cycle 4 day 1 (C4D1), after five to seven weeks of nivolumab. In every patient, relapse followed autologous stem cell transplantation, while exposure to brentuximab vedotin differed. Specimen: peripheral blood mononuclear cells (PBMCs), collected before the fourth cycle of nivolumab. The receptors here all came from a human donor with classical Hodgkin lymphoma.

This chain connects TRBV6-5 to TRBJ1-3; no clear D gene. Trimming removed 6 bases from V and 4 bases from J, with 4 bases in between. From germline, CDR1 is MNHEY and CDR2 SVGAGI. The CDR3 length is 11 residues. CDR3 region: CASRAGNTIYF. CDR3 DNA sequence: TGTGCCAGCAGAGCCGGAAACACCATATATTTT.

This clone was seen a few times. This rearrangement joins TRBV5-1 to TRBJ2-1, with 11 bases matching TRBD2. The CDR3 sequence is 16 residues long. In germline, CDR1 is SGHRS, CDR2 YFSETQ. V gave up 2 bases and J gave up 5 bases; unmatched junction bases: 6. Written as DNA, the CDR3 is TGCGCCAGCAGCTTAGAGCCTAGCGGGGGGAACAATGAGCAGTTCTTC. Its protein is CASSLEPSGGNNEQFF.

The chain joins TRBV4-3 to TRBJ1-5, with unresolved D. The V end was cut by 0 bases, the J end by 2 bases, with 11 bases between. Germline V gives CDR1 LGHNA, CDR2 YSLEER. CDR3 size: 16 residues. The CDR3 DNA is TGCGCCAGCAGCCAAGACCTGGGAAGGGGCAATCAGCCCCAGCATTTT. This translates into CASSQDLGRGNQPQHF.

This clone occurred a few times. The chain joins TRBV2 to TRBJ1-6; no reliable D call. CDR1 SNHLY and CDR2 FYNNEI come from the germline V gene. The CDR3 contains 14 residues. V lost 10 bases and J lost 0, with 10 bases in between. DNA for the CDR3: TGTGCCACCCGGAGGAGCTCCTATAATTCACCCCTCCACTTT. It translates to CATRRSSYNSPLHF.

The chain employs TRBV2 and TRBJ2-5; 7 bases align to TRBD2. The CDR3 runs to 14 residues. V lost 6 bases, J lost 5 bases, and 9 bases stayed unmatched. Germline CDR1 reads SNHLY; CDR2 reads FYNNEI. CDR3 protein: CASSDTLASETQYF. The CDR3 DNA reads as TGTGCCAGCAGCGATACACTAGCGTCGGAGACCCAGTACTTC.

The V call is TRBV28, the J call TRBJ2-3; TRBD2 matches 10 bases. The CDR3 is 17 residues long. Losses at the gene ends were 5 bases for V and 1 base for J; bases not matched to a gene: 9. Germline loops: CDR1 MDHEN, CDR2 SYDVKM. CDR3 DNA: TGTGCCAGCAGTCCGTCAGGTAGCGGGGGGCGCACAGATACGCAGTATTTT. This codes for CASSPSGSGGRTDTQYF.

V and J are TRBV19 and TRBJ2-3; TRBD1 or TRBD2 may be the D gene (6 bases each). CDR1 is LNHDA and CDR2 is SQIVND in the germline V gene (reference sequence). The CDR3 is 17 residues long. Trimming took 1 base from V and 1 from J, leaving 15 bases between them. For the CDR3, the DNA is TGTGCCAGTAGTATAGCCCTGGGGGCTAGCGGCACAGATACGCAGTATTTT. This sequence encodes CASSIALGASGTDTQYF.